These 30 T cell receptor beta chains were sequenced from one sample in a study of T cells after yellow fever vaccination. MiXCR was run by TCRdb on the 5' RACE reads, yielding one entry per CDR3 protein. The repertoire holds more than 450,000 distinct CDR3 sequences, with 21% as singletons. This specimen was PBMCs, taken more than 20 days after the first yellow fever vaccination. These receptors were collected from a young man who received the YFV17D yellow fever vaccine.

This clonotype was seen only a few times. This chain uses TRBV29-1 with TRBJ1-2; TRBD1 agrees at 7 bases. J gave up 2 bases and V 3 bases, and 6 bases lay outside the gene matches. CDR1 is SQVTM and CDR2 is ANQGSEA in the germline V gene. This CDR3 region has 14 residues. In DNA, the CDR3 is TGCAGCGTTGACAGGGGGGAGAGGAACTATGGCTACACCTTC. This encodes CSVDRGERNYGYTF.

This clonotype appeared many times. The chain carries TRBV5-6 and TRBJ2-3, with D possibly matching TRBD1 (6 bases). CDR1 and CDR2 from the germline V gene are SGHDT and YYEEEE. This CDR3 has 12 amino acids. With 3 bases removed from V and 5 bases from J, the gap between germline ends came to 7 bases. CDR3 region: CASSYREDTQYF. CDR3 coding DNA: TGTGCCAGCAGCTACAGGGAAGATACGCAGTATTTT.

The V and J genes are TRBV7-3 and TRBJ2-2; TRBD2 matches 7 bases. V was pared by 3 bases and J by 3 bases, with 4 bases of the junction left unmatched. Germline-derived CDR1 and CDR2 are SGHTA and FQGTGA. The CDR3 sequence is 15 residues long. The CDR3 region is CASSFGTTDTGELFF. As DNA, the CDR3 is TGTGCCAGCAGCTTCGGGACTACTGACACCGGGGAGCTGTTTTTT.

In this sample, this clonotype turned up a few times. The gene calls are TRBV7-9 and TRBJ1-4; possibly TRBD1 for D (6 bases). V was pared by 5 bases and J by 8 bases, with 15 bases between. This CDR3 contains 14 residues. Germline CDR1 reads SEHNR; CDR2 reads FQNEAQ (reference sequence). CDR3: CASSRGHNLEKLFF. Written as DNA, the CDR3 is TGTGCCAGCAGCCGGGGACACAACTTGGAAAAACTGTTTTTT.

J is TRBJ2-1 and V is TRBV10-1; D possibly corresponds to TRBD1 (6 bases). V was trimmed by 4 bases and J by 2 bases, leaving 9 bases between them. Germline assignment: CDR1 WNHNN and CDR2 SYGVQD (reference sequence). The CDR3 is 14 amino acids. CDR3 region: CASSADRPYNEQFF. The CDR3 DNA follows: TGCGCCAGCAGTGCGGACAGACCCTACAATGAGCAGTTCTTC.

The sample holds a few counts of this clonotype. The chain employs TRBV15 and TRBJ2-1, with D unclear. CDR3 size: 14 residues. V lost 0 bases to trimming and J lost 2 bases, with 5 bases between them. Germline V lookup: CDR1 LNHNV, CDR2 YYDKDF (reference sequence). In DNA, the CDR3 is TGTGCCACCAGCAGAGACGCGGCCTACAATGAGCAGTTCTTC. Translating it yields CATSRDAAYNEQFF. Full variable domain (rest looked up from reference TRBV15 and TRBJ2-1): DAMVIQNPRYQVTQFGKPVTLSCSQTLNHNVMYWYQQKSSQAPKLLFHYYDKDFNNEADTPDNFQSRRPNTSFCFLDIRSPGLGDTAMYLCATSRDAAYNEQFFGPGTRLTVL.

About this clonotype itself: A clone one base away is much larger, so this may be a read error. V gene TRBV5-1 combines with J gene TRBJ2-5; possibly TRBD1 for D (6 bases). The CDR3 runs 14 residues. Germline V gene sequence: CDR1 SGHRS, CDR2 YFSETQ. Deletions cut 2 bases from V and 1 base from J, with 9 bases between. The CDR3 nucleotides are TGCGCCAGCAGCTTAGGACAGCCCCAAGAGACCCAGTACTTC. Residues: CASSLGQPQETQYF.

This chain links TRBV12-3 or TRBV12-4 with TRBJ2-3; 7 bases align to TRBD1. This CDR3 has 17 residues. Trimming took 1 base from V and 2 from J; bases not matched to a gene: 9. In nucleotides, the CDR3 is TGTGCCAGCAGTTTAGGCCGGGACAGCTACATCACAGATACGCAGTATTTT. This encodes CASSLGRDSYITDTQYF.

The rearrangement links TRBV5-1 to TRBJ1-1; tentative D call: TRBD1 (5 bases). This CDR3 contains 15 residues. V lost 0 bases, J lost 7 bases, and 16 bases lay in between. The germline gives CDR1 SGHRS, CDR2 YFSETQ. The CDR3 sequence: CASSLVDPGRSEAFF. In DNA form, the CDR3 reads TGCGCCAGCAGCTTGGTCGATCCAGGGCGCAGTGAAGCTTTCTTT.

The chain couples TRBV30 to TRBJ2-3; D might be TRBD1 or TRBD2, each matching 6 bases. The CDR3 runs to 14 residues. The V end lost 2 bases, the J end lost 5 bases, and 14 bases lay between the germline ends. The germline gives CDR1 GTSNPN, CDR2 SVGIG (reference sequence). The CDR3 DNA reads TGTGCCTGGAGTCGGTACAGGGAGGTAGATACGCAGTATTTT. Amino acids: CAWSRYREVDTQYF.

This clonotype was observed once. This sequence joins TRBV4-3 and TRBJ2-5, with no clear D. Germline lookup yields CDR1 LGHNA and CDR2 YSLEER. V was pared by 1 base and J by 5 bases, with 11 bases between. The length of the CDR3 is 14 residues. CDR3 sequence: CASSQGPKGETQYF. The CDR3 nucleotides read TGCGCCAGCAGCCAAGGCCCGAAGGGTGAGACCCAGTACTTC.

The chain carries TRBV25-1 and TRBJ1-4; D is unresolved. CDR1 is MGHDK, CDR2 SYGVNS, per germline. The CDR3 is 14 residues long. Trimming left V 3 bases short and J 8 bases short, with 13 bases between. CDR3 sequence (DNA): TGTGCCAGCAGTGAGTTGGGAGCTGGAGAAAAACTGTTTTTT. Translated: CASSELGAGEKLFF.

The DNA of the CDR3 is TGTGCCAGCAGAAGTTACTCTGGGCGTGGGGAGACCCAGTACTTC. Its translation is CASRSYSGRGETQYF. The V call is TRBV6-1, the J call TRBJ2-5; D unresolved. The CDR3 runs 15 residues. V lost 6 bases to trimming and J lost 5 bases, with 19 bases between them. Germline V lookup: CDR1 MNHNS, CDR2 SASEGT.

This clonotype was counted a few times. V and J are TRBV10-3 and TRBJ2-3, with D possibly being TRBD1 (5 bases). V was trimmed by 5 bases and J by 6 bases, leaving 6 bases between them. CDR1 ENHRY and CDR2 SYGVKD come from the germline V gene. CDR3 length: 11 residues. CDR3 nucleotides: TGTGCCATCAGTTACAGGGATACGCAGTATTTT. This translates into CAISYRDTQYF.

This chain uses TRBV12-5 with TRBJ1-1, with 8 positions matching TRBD1. The length of the CDR3 is 17 residues. Germline loops: CDR1 LGHNT, CDR2 FRNRAP. Trimming removed 0 bases from V and 0 bases from J; junction bases left unmatched: 6. DNA for the CDR3: TGTGCTAGTGGTTTGGTTTTAACACAGGGGGTGAACACTGAAGCTTTCTTT. Translated: CASGLVLTQGVNTEAFF. The complete variable domain, with remaining parts taken from reference TRBV12-5 and TRBJ1-1, reads DARVTQTPRHKVTEMGQEVTMRCQPILGHNTVFWYRQTMMQGLELLAYFRNRAPLDDSGMPKDRFSAEMPDATLATLKIQPSEPRDSAVYFCASGLVLTQGVNTEAFFGQGTRLTVV.

The table lists this clonotype with a few counts. J is TRBJ2-6 and V is TRBV5-1; D possibly corresponds to TRBD1 (6 bases). Trimming stripped 5 bases from V and 0 bases from J, with 12 bases between. The length of the CDR3 is 16 residues. Per germline, CDR1 SGHRS and CDR2 YFSETQ. The CDR3 sequence: CASRPGQSSGANVLTF. The CDR3 coding sequence is TGCGCCAGCAGACCGGGACAATCCTCTGGGGCCAACGTCCTGACTTTC.

This chain links TRBV20-1 with TRBJ1-2; 7 bases map to TRBD1. The V segment lost 5 bases and the J segment 6 bases; nucleotides outside the gene matches: 9. The CDR3 has 13 amino acids. Germline lookup yields CDR1 DFQATT and CDR2 SNEGSKA (reference sequence). This chain's CDR3 is CSARQTGMDGYTF. In nucleotides, the CDR3 is TGCAGTGCTCGTCAGACAGGGATGGATGGCTACACCTTC.

The gene calls are TRBV5-1 and TRBJ2-7; 8 bases map to TRBD2. The V and J ends lost 6 bases and 0 bases, in that order; junction bases with no gene match: 5. Germline CDR1 SGHRS, CDR2 YFSETQ. This CDR3 spans 14 amino acids. The CDR3 sequence is CASKPGLDSYEQYF. The CDR3 DNA sequence: TGCGCCAGCAAACCGGGACTAGACTCCTACGAGCAGTACTTC.

This clonotype was detected only a few times. The chain joins TRBV6-1 to TRBJ1-4, with D perhaps TRBD1 (6 bases). The V gene lost 7 bases and the J gene lost 7 bases, with 19 bases spanning the gap. Germline CDR1 reads MNHNS; CDR2 reads SASEGT. There are 15 residues in the CDR3. The CDR3: CASTEGQGTGEKLFF. The CDR3 bases are TGTGCCAGCACCGAGGGGCAGGGGACGGGTGAAAAACTGTTTTTT.

V is TRBV2 and J is TRBJ2-4; D gene uncertain. The V gene's germline CDR1 is SNHLY and CDR2 FYNNEI. This CDR3 has 17 residues. The V end lost 1 base, the J end lost 0 bases, and 13 bases lay between the germline ends. In DNA form, the CDR3 reads TGTGCCAGCAGTGAAGGGCAACTATGGCTAGCCAAAAACATTCAGTACTTC. This encodes CASSEGQLWLAKNIQYF.

This chain uses TRBV4-2 with TRBJ2-3; no clear D gene. Trimming took off 0 bases at V and 7 bases at J, with 11 bases between the two ends. Germline-derived CDR1 and CDR2 are LGHNA and YNFKEQ. The CDR3 totals 14 residues. CDR3 nucleotide sequence: TGTGCCAGCAGCCAAGAACGGAGACTTTATACGCAGTATTTT. Its translation is CASSQERRLYTQYF.

The rearrangement links TRBV12-3 or TRBV12-4 to TRBJ2-2; 12 bases agree with TRBD2. V was clipped by 6 bases and J by 0 bases; unmatched bases: 5. The CDR3 has 17 amino acids. The CDR3 sequence is CASSRTSGDANTGELFF. The CDR3 DNA reads TGTGCCAGCAGCCGGACTAGCGGGGACGCGAACACCGGGGAGCTGTTTTTT.

The genes are TRBV2 and TRBJ2-5; TRBD1 aligns across 8 bases. The CDR3 contains 14 residues. Germline-derived CDR1 and CDR2 are SNHLY and FYNNEI. Trimming took 3 bases from V and 5 from J; bases not matched to a gene: 5. The CDR3 reads CASSETGARETQYF. CDR3 sequence (DNA): TGTGCCAGCAGTGAGACAGGGGCAAGGGAGACCCAGTACTTC. Complete variable domain (other parts from reference TRBV2 and TRBJ2-5): EPEVTQTPSHQVTQMGQEVILRCVPISNHLYFYWYRQILGQKVEFLVSFYNNEISEKSEIFDDQFSVERPDGSNFTLKIRSTKLEDSAMYFCASSETGARETQYFGPGTRLLVL.

The table lists this clonotype with a few counts. The chain joins TRBV6-2 or TRBV6-3 to TRBJ1-5; TRBD1 aligns across 7 bases. This CDR3 is 15 amino acids long. V dropped 6 bases and J dropped 0; count of bases not matched to a gene: 5. Germline V lookup: CDR1 MNHEY, CDR2 SVGEGT. CDR3 bases: TGTGCCAGCAGATCCACAGGGGATAGCAATCAGCCCCAGCATTTT. Its translation is CASRSTGDSNQPQHF.

J is TRBJ1-4 and V is TRBV19; no definite D call. This CDR3 is built from 15 residues. Trimming stripped 3 bases from V and 7 bases from J, with 15 bases between. Germline V gives CDR1 LNHDA, CDR2 SQIVND (reference sequence). CDR3 bases: TGTGCCAGTAGTATTGTGGCTGAGGGCGGTGAAAAACTGTTTTTT. This translates into CASSIVAEGGEKLFF.

This clonotype was seen more than once but under ten times. The rearrangement links TRBV7-2 to TRBJ1-2; D call uncertain. This CDR3 comprises 13 residues. Per germline, CDR1 SGHTA and CDR2 FQGNSA. V dropped 7 bases and J dropped 4 bases, with 13 bases sitting between them. The CDR3 coding sequence is TGTGCCAGCACCGTAGCCAACGGCTATGGCTACACCTTC. It codes for CASTVANGYGYTF.

This chain links TRBV20-1 with TRBJ1-4; the match to TRBD1 covers 9 bases. Germline CDR1 DFQATT, CDR2 SNEGSKA (reference sequence). This CDR3 is 13 amino acids long. V lost 7 bases, J lost 7 bases, and 7 bases stayed unmatched. The CDR3: CSVRGTGSEKLFF. The CDR3 DNA reads as TGCAGTGTTCGCGGGACAGGGAGTGAAAAACTGTTTTTT.

This clonotype has a handful of counts. The rearrangement links TRBV9 to TRBJ2-2, with TRBD1 as a possible D gene (5 bases). Per germline, CDR1 SGDLS and CDR2 YYNGEE. The CDR3 length is 15 residues. The V end lost 4 bases, the J end lost 7 bases, and 17 bases lay between the germline ends. CDR3 in DNA: TGTGCCAGCAGCCCCGTCATGGGGCCCCACGGGGAGCTGTTTTTT. Translating it yields CASSPVMGPHGELFF.

This clonotype has a handful of counts. The chain is built from TRBV2 and TRBJ1-3; 7 bases line up with TRBD1. The CDR3 length is 13 residues. Trimming removed 8 bases from V and 3 bases from J; junction bases left unmatched: 4. Germline loops: CDR1 SNHLY, CDR2 FYNNEI. In DNA form, the CDR3 reads TGTGCCAGCCCCGACAGGGATGGAAACACCATATATTTT. It translates to CASPDRDGNTIYF. The variable domain in full, with the rest retrieved from reference TRBV2 and TRBJ1-3, is EPEVTQTPSHQVTQMGQEVILRCVPISNHLYFYWYRQILGQKVEFLVSFYNNEISEKSEIFDDQFSVERPDGSNFTLKIRSTKLEDSAMYFCASPDRDGNTIYFGEGSWLTVV.

This clonotype was seen a few times. The chain links TRBV11-2 to TRBJ2-5, with 8 bases fitting TRBD1. Trimming cost V 5 bases and J 4 bases; bases outside gene matches: 12. Per the germline V gene, CDR1 is SGHAT and CDR2 is FQNNGV. This CDR3 has 16 residues. DNA for the CDR3: TGTGCCAGCAGCCTAACCCCTGGACAGGGCGGAGAGACCCAGTACTTC. This gives the protein CASSLTPGQGGETQYF.